Following are 15 T cell receptor beta chains from one sample sequenced in a study of T-cell reconstitution after alpha-beta-depleted transplantation in children. Preparation of the TCRbeta library was carried out with unique molecular identifiers. TCRdb processed the PCR reads anew with MiXCR; each CDR3 protein has one entry. The table shows more than 400,000 distinct CDR3 sequences, with about an eighth occurring only once. The material sequenced was PBMCs, mostly from graft donor cells, taken 180 days after TCRalphabeta/CD19-depleted stem cell transplant. The receptors originated from a female patient aged 2-9 years who had a stem cell transplant for aplastic anemia, so the T cells may come from the graft donor.

The V call is TRBV5-6, the J call TRBJ2-2, with D perhaps assigned TRBD1 or TRBD2 (5 bases each). Trimming pared 2 bases from V and 6 bases from J, leaving 17 bases between. The V gene's germline CDR1 is SGHDT and CDR2 YYEEEE. This CDR3 contains 16 residues. The CDR3 sequence is CASSFWQGVTPGELFF. In DNA form, the CDR3 reads TGTGCCAGCAGCTTTTGGCAGGGAGTAACACCCGGGGAGCTGTTTTTT.

This clonotype occurred a few times. The V and J genes are TRBV4-1 and TRBJ2-7; TRBD1 might be the D (7 bases). The CDR3 sequence is 15 residues long. Trimming stripped 4 bases from V and 0 bases from J, with 13 bases between. The germline CDR1 and CDR2 sequences are MGHRA and YSYEKL. CDR3 amino acids: CASSRGTAGSYEQYV. For the CDR3, the DNA is TGCGCCAGCAGCCGAGGGACAGCGGGCTCCTACGAGCAGTACGTC.

This clonotype came up a few times. The chain couples TRBV20-1 to TRBJ1-3; 8 positions agree with TRBD1. The CDR3 runs 15 residues. Germline loops: CDR1 DFQATT, CDR2 SNEGSKA (reference sequence). Losses at the gene ends were 0 bases for V and 3 bases for J; bases not matched to a gene: 4. As DNA, the CDR3 is TGCAGTGCTAGAGATTCAGGGGGCTATGGAAACACCATATATTTT. It codes for CSARDSGGYGNTIYF.

This chain joins TRBV29-1 and TRBJ2-5; 12 bases match TRBD1. V lost 6 bases, J lost 5 bases, and 16 bases stayed unmatched. CDR1 and CDR2 (germline): SQVTM, ANQGSEA. The CDR3 sequence is 17 residues long. The chain's CDR3 is CSVNPRGGTGGRETQYF. For the CDR3, the DNA is TGCAGCGTCAACCCCAGGGGGGGGACAGGGGGCCGGGAGACCCAGTACTTC.

The chain uses TRBV24-1 and TRBJ2-1; no clear D. The V gene lost 3 bases and the J gene lost 0 bases, with 8 bases spanning the gap. The V gene's germline CDR1 is KGHDR and CDR2 SFDVKD. The length of the CDR3 is 15 residues. CDR3: CATSDILNSYNEQFF. In nucleotides, the CDR3 is TGTGCCACCAGTGATATTCTTAACTCCTACAATGAGCAGTTCTTC.

Only a few counts were recorded for this clonotype. This chain links TRBV2 with TRBJ2-3, with a weak D call TRBD1 (6 bases). CDR1 is SNHLY and CDR2 is FYNNEI in the germline V gene. This CDR3 comprises 13 residues. The germline V and J ends were trimmed by 10 bases and 2 bases, with 13 bases remaining between them. CDR3 loop: CATRQDFTDTQYF. CDR3 coding DNA: TGTGCCACCAGACAGGACTTCACAGATACGCAGTATTTT.

There are a few counts of this clonotype. The chain combines TRBV29-1 with TRBJ1-1; D gene uncertain. There are 15 residues in the CDR3. Germline assignment: CDR1 SQVTM and CDR2 ANQGSEA. Trimming stripped 4 bases from V and 1 base from J, with 16 bases between. In DNA, the CDR3 is TGCAGCGTTGTTTTCCCTCTTTGGAGGAACACTGAAGCTTTCTTT. Residues: CSVVFPLWRNTEAFF.

The chain is built from TRBV19 and TRBJ2-1, with D possibly being TRBD2 (8 bases). Trimming removed 3 bases at V and 2 bases at J, with 20 bases between. Looked up from germline, CDR1 is LNHDA and CDR2 is SQIVND (reference sequence). The CDR3 totals 18 residues. CDR3 sequence reads: CASSIGTAGAFAYNEQFF. The DNA for the CDR3 is TGTGCCAGTAGTATCGGGACAGCGGGGGCCTTCGCCTACAATGAGCAGTTCTTC.

In its sample, this clonotype was seen a few times. The V and J genes are TRBV29-1 and TRBJ2-6; D is undetermined. This CDR3 is built from 13 residues. The V end was cut by 6 bases, the J end by 4 bases, with 10 bases between. Germline-derived CDR1 and CDR2 are SQVTM and ANQGSEA. The DNA for the CDR3 is TGCAGCGTCCTCAGAGAAGGGGCCAACGTCCTGACTTTC. Encoded protein: CSVLREGANVLTF.

This clonotype has a handful of counts. The chain carries TRBV12-3 or TRBV12-4 and TRBJ2-5; D could derive from TRBD1 or TRBD2 (5 bases each). The CDR3 has 13 amino acids. V lost 11 bases and J 0 bases, leaving 13 bases between the germline ends. This CDR3 reads CAASRGHQETQYF. CDR3 in DNA: TGTGCCGCCTCGAGGGGTCACCAAGAGACCCAGTACTTC.

Concerning this clonotype: A read error may be the cause here, since a much bigger clone is one base away. The chain combines TRBV7-2 with TRBJ1-2; 7 nucleotides match TRBD1. The CDR3 totals 13 residues. Trimming cost V 3 bases and J 3 bases; bases outside gene matches: 1. Looked up from germline, CDR1 is SGHTA and CDR2 is FQGNSA. CDR3 nucleotide sequence: TGTGCCAGCAGCTTCGACAGGGACTATGGCTACACCTTC. Translated, it gives CASSFDRDYGYTF.

The gene calls are TRBV21-1 and TRBJ2-7; the table's D call of TRBD1 was not tested on the DNA. TRBV21-1 corresponds to a pseudogene. The CDR3 sequence is 14 residues long. As DNA, the CDR3 is TGTGCCAGCACCCCAGGGAGGAGCTCCTACGAGCAGTACGTC. This codes for CASTPGRSSYEQYV.

The V and J genes are TRBV20-1 and TRBJ1-3; a possible D gene is TRBD1 (5 bases). The germline CDR1 and CDR2 sequences are DFQATT and SNEGSKA (reference sequence). V was trimmed by 1 base and J by 0 bases, leaving 7 bases between them. The CDR3 is made up of 14 amino acids. CDR3 protein: CSARGGSSGNTIYF. The CDR3 bases are TGCAGTGCTAGAGGGGGGTCCTCTGGAAACACCATATATTTT.

V is TRBV24-1 and J is TRBJ1-2, with 11 bases matching TRBD1. The CDR3 has 18 residues. The germline CDR1 and CDR2 sequences are KGHDR and SFDVKD. The junction had 16 bases not matched to a gene; V was cut back by 7 bases and J by 4 bases. The CDR3 sequence is CATSPGPDRGLLSYGYTF. The CDR3 coding sequence is TGTGCCACCAGCCCTGGACCGGACAGGGGGCTGTTAAGCTATGGCTACACCTTC.

The chain couples TRBV20-1 to TRBJ1-5; D is uncertain. V lost 6 bases, J lost 2 bases, and 8 bases lay in between. The germline gives CDR1 DFQATT, CDR2 SNEGSKA (reference sequence). The CDR3 sequence is 12 residues long. The CDR3, as DNA: TGCAGTGCAACAGAGGGCAATCAGCCCCAGCATTTT. Its protein is CSATEGNQPQHF.